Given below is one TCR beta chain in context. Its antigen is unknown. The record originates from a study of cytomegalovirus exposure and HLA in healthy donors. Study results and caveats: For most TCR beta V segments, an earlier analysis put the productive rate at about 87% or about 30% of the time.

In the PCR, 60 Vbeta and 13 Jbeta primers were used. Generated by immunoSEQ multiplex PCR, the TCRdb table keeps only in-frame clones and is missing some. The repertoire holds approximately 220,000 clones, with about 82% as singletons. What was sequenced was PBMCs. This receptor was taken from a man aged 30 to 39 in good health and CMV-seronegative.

The CDR3 bases are TGTGCCAGCAGCGTACGACAGGGCTATGGCTACACCTTC. Amino acid sequence: CASSVRQGYGYTF. The gene calls are TRBV9 and TRBJ1-2, with 7 bases lining up with TRBD1. Germline loops: CDR1 SGDLS, CDR2 YYNGEE. V gave up 1 base and J gave up 4 bases; unmatched junction bases: 1. The CDR3 length is 13 residues.